The rows below give T cell receptor beta chains drawn from one sample of a study of T cell responses to AZD1222 COVID-19 vaccine. Here immunoSEQ multiplex PCR was the method, and the copy in TCRdb shows in-frame clones only, minus some. The sample records under 140,000 clones, around 90% being singletons. The sequenced sample was peripheral blood, obtained 28 days after the second AZD1222 dose. These receptors came from an adult who received the AZD1222 COVID-19 vaccine. Both conserved end residues are part of each CDR3. A D gene is named only where the DNA matches it firmly. Expanded clones are given a class, and other clones once, few, many or no size at all.

D: NA
size: NA
J: TRBJ1-2
V: TRBV24-1
CDR3: CATSDFGVGYTF
DNA: TGTGCCACCAGTGATTTTGGGGTCGGCTACACCTTC

D: TRBD1
size: NA
J: TRBJ2-7
V: TRBV5-5
CDR3: CASSSSTGGVDEQYF
DNA: TGTGCCAGCAGCTCGTCGACAGGGGGCGTCGACGAGCAGTACTTC

D: TRBD1
size: NA
J: TRBJ2-1
V: TRBV5-6
CDR3: CASSLAAGGYNEQFF
DNA: TGTGCCAGCAGCTTGGCGGCAGGGGGCTACAATGAGCAGTTCTTC

D: NA
size: NA
J: TRBJ2-1
V: TRBV7-6
CDR3: CASSLGSRPMHEQFF
DNA: TGTGCCAGCAGCTTAGGGAGCCGGCCTATGCATGAGCAGTTCTTC

D: TRBD1
size: NA
J: TRBJ1-1
V: TRBV5-1
CDR3: CASSSKTGVNTEAFF
DNA: TGCGCCAGCAGCTCAAAAACAGGGGTGAACACTGAAGCTTTCTTT

D: NA
size: NA
J: TRBJ1-2
V: TRBV5-8
CDR3: CASNWGIYGYTF
DNA: TGTGCCAGCAACTGGGGGATCTATGGCTACACCTTC

D: NA
size: NA
J: TRBJ1-2
V: TRBV7-2
CDR3: CASSLSSRGYTF
DNA: TGTGCCAGCAGCTTATCCAGTAGGGGCTACACCTTC

D: TRBD1
size: NA
J: TRBJ2-2
V: TRBV6-5
CDR3: CASSPGQGAPGELFF
DNA: TGTGCCAGCAGTCCGGGACAGGGGGCGCCCGGGGAGCTGTTTTTT

D: TRBD1
size: NA
J: TRBJ2-5
V: TRBV28
CDR3: CASSFGDSVIMGQETQYF
DNA: TGTGCCAGCAGTTTCGGGGACAGCGTAATAATGGGCCAAGAGACCCAGTACTTC

D: NA
size: NA
J: TRBJ1-5
V: TRBV5-1
CDR3: CASSATGTWNQPQHF
DNA: TGCGCCAGCAGCGCCACCGGGACATGGAATCAGCCCCAGCATTTT

D: NA
size: NA
J: TRBJ1-1
V: TRBV10-3
CDR3: CAISEREGETESFF
DNA: TGTGCCATCAGTGAGAGGGAGGGGGAAACTGAATCTTTCTTT

D: NA
size: NA
J: TRBJ2-1
V: TRBV5-4
CDR3: CASSLAKQGHYNEQFF
DNA: TGTGCCAGCAGCTTGGCCAAACAGGGACACTACAATGAGCAGTTCTTC

D: TRBD1
size: NA
J: TRBJ1-6
V: TRBV7-8
CDR3: CASSRMTGMGNSPLHF
DNA: TGTGCCAGCAGCCGCATGACAGGGATGGGGAATTCACCCCTCCACTTT

D: NA
size: NA
J: TRBJ1-2
V: TRBV2
CDR3: CASSAQDNYGYTF
DNA: TGTGCCAGCAGTGCCCAGGATAACTATGGCTACACCTTC

D: NA
size: NA
J: TRBJ2-5
V: TRBV5-1
CDR3: CASSVTNRKEETQYF
DNA: TGCGCCAGCAGTGTAACTAACAGGAAAGAAGAGACCCAGTACTTC

D: NA
size: NA
J: TRBJ1-2
V: TRBV6-1
CDR3: CASSEFRANYGYTF
DNA: TGTGCCAGCAGTGAGTTCCGGGCTAACTATGGCTACACCTTC

D: TRBD1
size: NA
J: TRBJ1-6
V: TRBV30
CDR3: CAWSADRGVSPLHF
DNA: TGTGCCTGGAGTGCTGACAGGGGGGTGTCACCCCTCCACTTT

D: TRBD1
size: few
J: TRBJ1-5
V: TRBV4-1
CDR3: CASSKGAASGTNQPQHF
DNA: TGCGCCAGCAGCAAGGGGGCCGCCTCAGGGACCAATCAGCCCCAGCATTTT

D: NA
size: few
J: TRBJ2-7
V: TRBV2
CDR3: CASSVGYEQYF
DNA: TGTGCCAGCAGTGTAGGCTACGAGCAGTACTTC

D: TRBD2
size: NA
J: TRBJ2-5
V: TRBV10-3
CDR3: CAIRGDIQETQYF
DNA: TGTGCCATTCGGGGGGATATTCAAGAGACCCAGTACTTC

D: NA
size: NA
J: TRBJ2-7
V: TRBV5-1
CDR3: CASRDSTGPYEQYF
DNA: TGCGCCAGCAGGGATTCGACAGGCCCCTACGAGCAGTACTTC

D: NA
size: NA
J: TRBJ1-6
V: TRBV23-1
CDR3: CASSRISGPAHEGNSPLHF
DNA: TGCGCCAGCAGCCGGATCTCCGGACCGGCCCACGAGGGGAATTCACCCCTCCACTTT

D: NA
size: NA
J: TRBJ2-2
V: TRBV7-2
CDR3: CASSLAFSGELFF
DNA: TGTGCCAGCAGCTTAGCTTTCAGCGGGGAGCTGTTTTTT

D: TRBD1
size: NA
J: TRBJ1-4
V: TRBV20-1
CDR3: CSASDRGNEKLFF
DNA: TGCAGTGCAAGTGACAGGGGCAATGAAAAACTGTTTTTT

D: TRBD1
size: NA
J: TRBJ2-7
V: TRBV27
CDR3: CASSFNRGQGEQYF
DNA: TGTGCCAGCAGTTTTAACAGGGGGCAGGGCGAGCAGTACTTC

D: NA
size: NA
J: TRBJ2-1
V: TRBV29-1
CDR3: CSVEEGDDEQFF
DNA: TGCAGCGTTGAAGAGGGAGACGATGAGCAGTTCTTC

D: NA
size: NA
J: TRBJ1-2
V: TRBV11-2
CDR3: CASSLTRGNYGYTF
DNA: TGTGCCAGCAGCTTAACCCGGGGGAACTATGGCTACACCTTC

D: TRBD1
size: once
J: TRBJ1-6
V: TRBV2
CDR3: CASTPTGQGVASPLHF
DNA: TGTGCCAGCACCCCAACAGGGCAGGGGGTAGCTTCACCCCTCCACTTT

D: TRBD2
size: few
J: TRBJ2-7
V: TRBV7-8
CDR3: CASSPGGGQYF
DNA: TGTGCCAGCAGCCCGGGAGGGGGGCAGTACTTC

D: NA
size: NA
J: TRBJ2-7
V: TRBV12-3/TRBV12-4
CDR3: CASSSRVKGEQYF
DNA: TGTGCCAGCAGTTCGCGGGTAAAAGGGGAGCAGTACTTC

D: NA
size: NA
J: TRBJ2-3
V: TRBV3-1/TRBV3-2
CDR3: CASSQDGPRSVRVRTDTQYF
DNA: TGTGCCAGCAGCCAAGATGGTCCTCGTTCGGTCAGGGTACGGACAGATACGCAGTATTTT

D: TRBD1
size: NA
J: TRBJ2-5
V: TRBV18
CDR3: CASSPIAGGIETQYF
DNA: TGTGCCAGCTCACCAATTGCAGGGGGCATTGAGACCCAGTACTTC

D: NA
size: NA
J: TRBJ1-1
V: TRBV20-1
CDR3: CSASRGEVEHLYAFF
DNA: TGCAGCGCTAGTCGGGGGGAGGTGGAACACTTGTATGCTTTCTTT

D: NA
size: few
J: TRBJ1-6
V: TRBV30
CDR3: CAWSVTAGMYNSPLHF
DNA: TGTGCCTGGAGTGTTACGGCCGGGATGTATAATTCACCCCTCCACTTT

D: NA
size: NA
J: TRBJ2-3
V: TRBV7-7
CDR3: CASSRLASSTDTQYF
DNA: TGTGCTAGCAGCCGGCTAGCGTCGAGCACAGATACGCAGTATTTT

D: TRBD1
size: NA
J: TRBJ1-5
V: TRBV2
CDR3: CASSDLSRDRGNQPQHF
DNA: TGTGCCAGCAGTGACCTATCAAGGGACAGGGGTAATCAGCCCCAGCATTTT

D: TRBD1
size: NA
J: TRBJ2-6
V: TRBV10-1
CDR3: CASSELDRASSGANVLTF
DNA: TGCGCCAGCAGTGAGTTAGACAGGGCTAGCTCTGGGGCCAACGTCCTGACTTTC

D: TRBD1
size: once
J: TRBJ1-4
V: TRBV5-1
CDR3: CASSLERTGLNEKLFF
DNA: TGCGCCAGCAGCTTGGAGAGGACAGGCCTTAATGAAAAACTGTTTTTT

D: TRBD1
size: NA
J: TRBJ2-1
V: TRBV5-4
CDR3: CASSLDRGNEQFF
DNA: TGTGCCAGCAGCTTGGACAGGGGCAATGAGCAGTTCTTC

D: TRBD2
size: NA
J: TRBJ2-1
V: TRBV5-8
CDR3: CASSSSAGGWNNEQFF
DNA: TGTGCCAGCAGCTCCTCGGCGGGGGGGTGGAACAATGAGCAGTTCTTC

D: NA
size: NA
J: TRBJ1-2
V: TRBV18
CDR3: CASSPQGGHSGYTF
DNA: TGTGCCAGCTCACCTCAAGGGGGGCATAGTGGCTACACCTTC